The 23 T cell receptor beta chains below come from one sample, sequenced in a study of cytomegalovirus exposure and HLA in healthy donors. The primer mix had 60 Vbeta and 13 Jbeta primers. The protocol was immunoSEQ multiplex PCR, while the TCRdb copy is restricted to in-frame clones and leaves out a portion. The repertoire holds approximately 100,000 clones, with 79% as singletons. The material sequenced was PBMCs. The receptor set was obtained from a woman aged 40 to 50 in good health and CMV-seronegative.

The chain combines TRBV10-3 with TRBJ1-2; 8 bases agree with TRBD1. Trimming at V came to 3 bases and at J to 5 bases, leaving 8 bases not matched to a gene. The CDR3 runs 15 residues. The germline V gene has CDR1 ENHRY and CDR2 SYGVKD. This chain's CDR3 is CAISDGQGANYGYTF. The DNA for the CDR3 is TGTGCCATCAGTGACGGACAGGGAGCGAATTATGGCTACACCTTC.

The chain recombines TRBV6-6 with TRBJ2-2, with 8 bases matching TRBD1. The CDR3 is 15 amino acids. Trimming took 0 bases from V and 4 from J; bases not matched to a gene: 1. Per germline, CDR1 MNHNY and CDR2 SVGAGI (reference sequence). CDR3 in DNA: TGTGCCAGCAGTTACTCGACAGGGGCCACCGGGGAGCTGTTTTTT. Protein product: CASSYSTGATGELFF.

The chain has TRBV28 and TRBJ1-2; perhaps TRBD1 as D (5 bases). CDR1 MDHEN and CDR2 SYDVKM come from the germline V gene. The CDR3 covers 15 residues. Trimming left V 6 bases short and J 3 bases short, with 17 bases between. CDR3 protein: CASRVGGKVYYGYTF. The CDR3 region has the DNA TGTGCCAGCAGGGTCGGGGGGAAAGTTTACTATGGCTACACCTTC.

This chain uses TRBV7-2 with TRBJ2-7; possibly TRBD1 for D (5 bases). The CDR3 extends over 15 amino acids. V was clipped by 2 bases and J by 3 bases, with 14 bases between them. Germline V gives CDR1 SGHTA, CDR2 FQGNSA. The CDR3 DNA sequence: TGTGCCAGCAGCTTACGCCAGGGTGGTAACTACGAGCAGTACTTC. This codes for CASSLRQGGNYEQYF. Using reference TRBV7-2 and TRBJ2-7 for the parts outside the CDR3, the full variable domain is GAGVSQSPSNKVTEKGKDVELRCDPISGHTALYWYRQSLGQGLEFLIYFQGNSAPDKSGLPSDRFSAERTGGSVSTLTIQRTQQEDSAVYLCASSLRQGGNYEQYFGPGTRLTVT.

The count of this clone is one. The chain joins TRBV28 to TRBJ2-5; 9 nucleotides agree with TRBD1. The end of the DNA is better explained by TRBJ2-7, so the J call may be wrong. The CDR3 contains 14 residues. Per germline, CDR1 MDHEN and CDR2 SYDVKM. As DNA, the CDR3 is TGTGCCAGCAGAACTGACAGGGGGACCTACGAGCAGTACTTC. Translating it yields CASRTDRGTYEQYF.

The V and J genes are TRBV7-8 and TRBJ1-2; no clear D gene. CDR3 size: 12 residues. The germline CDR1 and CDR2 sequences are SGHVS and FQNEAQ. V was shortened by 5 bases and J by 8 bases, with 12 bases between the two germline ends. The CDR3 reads CASSPPAGGYTF. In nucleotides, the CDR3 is TGTGCCAGCAGCCCCCCAGCGGGAGGCTACACCTTC.

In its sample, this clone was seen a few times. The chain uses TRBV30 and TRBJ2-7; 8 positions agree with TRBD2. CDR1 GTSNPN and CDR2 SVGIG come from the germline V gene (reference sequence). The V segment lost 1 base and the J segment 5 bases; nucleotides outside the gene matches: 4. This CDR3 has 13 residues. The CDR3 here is CAWSGSGSHEQYF. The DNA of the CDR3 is TGTGCCTGGAGTGGGAGCGGGAGCCACGAGCAGTACTTC. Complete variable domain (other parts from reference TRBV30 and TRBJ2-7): SQTIHQWPATLVQPVGSPLSLECTVEGTSNPNLYWYRQAAGRGLQLLFYSVGIGQISSEVPQNLSASRPQDRQFILSSKKLLLSDSGFYLCAWSGSGSHEQYFGPGTRLTVT.

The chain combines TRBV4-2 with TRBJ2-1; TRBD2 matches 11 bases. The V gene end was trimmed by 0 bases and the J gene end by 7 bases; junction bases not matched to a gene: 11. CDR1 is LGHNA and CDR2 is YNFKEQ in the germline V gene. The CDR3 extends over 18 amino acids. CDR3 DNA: TGTGCCAGCAGCCAAGATGCCCTACTAGCGGGGGCCGGGAATGAGCAGTTCTTC. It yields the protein CASSQDALLAGAGNEQFF.

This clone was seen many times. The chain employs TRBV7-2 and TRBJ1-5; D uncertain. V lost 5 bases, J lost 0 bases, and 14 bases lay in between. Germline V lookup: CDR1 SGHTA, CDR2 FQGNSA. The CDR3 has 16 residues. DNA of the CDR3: TGTGCCAGCAGCAAAAGGCGCAGCGATAGCAATCAGCCCCAGCATTTT. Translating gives CASSKRRSDSNQPQHF.

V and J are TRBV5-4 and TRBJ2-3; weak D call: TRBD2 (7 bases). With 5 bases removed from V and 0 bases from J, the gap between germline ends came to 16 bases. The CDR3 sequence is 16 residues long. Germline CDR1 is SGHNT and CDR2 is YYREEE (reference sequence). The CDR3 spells CASSPKGGASTDTQYF. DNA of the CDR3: TGTGCCAGCAGTCCAAAGGGGGGGGCCAGCACAGATACGCAGTATTTT.

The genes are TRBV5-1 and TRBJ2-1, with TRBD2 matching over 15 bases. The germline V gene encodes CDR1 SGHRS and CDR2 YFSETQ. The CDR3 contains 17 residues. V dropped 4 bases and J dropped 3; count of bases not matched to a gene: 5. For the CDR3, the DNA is TGCGCCAGCAGCCCCGGACTAGCGGGAGGGGGCTACAATGAGCAGTTCTTC. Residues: CASSPGLAGGGYNEQFF.

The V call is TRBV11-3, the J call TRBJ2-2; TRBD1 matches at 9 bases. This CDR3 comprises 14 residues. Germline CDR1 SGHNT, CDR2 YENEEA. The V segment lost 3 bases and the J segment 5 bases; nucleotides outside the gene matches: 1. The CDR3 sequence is CASSLDRGTGELFF. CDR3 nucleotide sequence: TGTGCCAGCAGCTTGGACAGGGGAACCGGGGAGCTGTTTTTT.

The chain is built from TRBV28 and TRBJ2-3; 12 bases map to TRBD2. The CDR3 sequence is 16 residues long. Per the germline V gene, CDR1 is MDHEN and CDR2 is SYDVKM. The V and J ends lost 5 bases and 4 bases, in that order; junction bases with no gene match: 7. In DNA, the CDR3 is TGTGCCAGCAGTCTCCTGACTAGCGGGAGAGCAGATACGCAGTATTTT. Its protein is CASSLLTSGRADTQYF.

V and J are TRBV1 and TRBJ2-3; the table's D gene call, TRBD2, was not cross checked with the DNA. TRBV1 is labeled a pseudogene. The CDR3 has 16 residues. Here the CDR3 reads CTSSHFTRDCTDTQYF. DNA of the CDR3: TGCACCAGCAGCCACTTTACCCGGGACTGCACAGATACGCAGTATTTT.

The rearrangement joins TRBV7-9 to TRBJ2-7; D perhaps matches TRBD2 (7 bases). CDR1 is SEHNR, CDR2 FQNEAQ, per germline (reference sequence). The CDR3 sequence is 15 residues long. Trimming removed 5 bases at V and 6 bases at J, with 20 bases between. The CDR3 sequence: CASSRVAGAYFEQYF. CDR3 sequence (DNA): TGTGCCAGCAGCCGCGTGGCGGGGGCCTACTTCGAGCAGTACTTC.

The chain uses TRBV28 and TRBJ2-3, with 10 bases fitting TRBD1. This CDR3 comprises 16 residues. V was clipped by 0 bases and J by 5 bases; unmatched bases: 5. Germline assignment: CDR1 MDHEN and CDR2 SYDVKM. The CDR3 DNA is TGTGCCAGCAGTTTATGGGGACAGGGGATACGAGATACGCAGTATTTT. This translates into CASSLWGQGIRDTQYF.

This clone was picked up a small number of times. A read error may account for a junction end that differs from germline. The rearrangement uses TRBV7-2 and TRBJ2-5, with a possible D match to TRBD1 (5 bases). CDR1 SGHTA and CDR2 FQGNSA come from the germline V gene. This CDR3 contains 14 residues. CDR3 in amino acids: CASSPSTAQETQYF. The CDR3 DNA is TGCGCCAGCAGCCCCTCGACAGCTCAAGAGACCCAGTACTTC.

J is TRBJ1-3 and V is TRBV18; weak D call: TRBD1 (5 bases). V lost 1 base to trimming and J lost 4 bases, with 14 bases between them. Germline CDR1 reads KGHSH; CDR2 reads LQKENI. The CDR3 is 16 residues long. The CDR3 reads CASSPLTQEYGNTIYF. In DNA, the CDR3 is TGTGCCAGCTCACCACTGACACAGGAGTACGGAAACACCATATATTTT.

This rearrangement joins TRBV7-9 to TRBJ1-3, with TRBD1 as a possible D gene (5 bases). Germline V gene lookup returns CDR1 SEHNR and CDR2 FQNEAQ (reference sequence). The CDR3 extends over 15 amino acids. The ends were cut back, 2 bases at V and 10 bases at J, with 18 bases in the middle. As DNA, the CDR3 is TGTGCCAGCAGCTTATTGGATGCCGGGGGTCGTACCATATATTTT. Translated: CASSLLDAGGRTIYF.

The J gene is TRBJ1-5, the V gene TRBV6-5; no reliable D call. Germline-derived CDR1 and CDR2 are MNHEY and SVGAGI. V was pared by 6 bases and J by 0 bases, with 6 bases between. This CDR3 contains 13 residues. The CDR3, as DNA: TGTGCCAGCAGGCCCTATAGCAATCAGCCCCAGCATTTT. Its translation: CASRPYSNQPQHF.

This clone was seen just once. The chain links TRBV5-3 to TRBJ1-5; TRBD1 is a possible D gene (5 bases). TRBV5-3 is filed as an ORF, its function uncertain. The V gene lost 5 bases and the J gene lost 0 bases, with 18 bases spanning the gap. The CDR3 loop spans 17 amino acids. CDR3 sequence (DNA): TGTGCCAGAAGTGTGCGGAGGGGTCCTATTAGCAATCAGCCCCAGCATTTT. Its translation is CARSVRRGPISNQPQHF.

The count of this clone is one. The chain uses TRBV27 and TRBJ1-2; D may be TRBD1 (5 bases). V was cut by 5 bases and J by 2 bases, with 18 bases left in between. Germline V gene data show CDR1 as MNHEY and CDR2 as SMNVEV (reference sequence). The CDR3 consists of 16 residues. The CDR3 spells CASSAGHGRGNYGYTF. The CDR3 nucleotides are TGTGCCAGCAGTGCCGGACACGGCCGAGGAAACTATGGCTACACCTTC.

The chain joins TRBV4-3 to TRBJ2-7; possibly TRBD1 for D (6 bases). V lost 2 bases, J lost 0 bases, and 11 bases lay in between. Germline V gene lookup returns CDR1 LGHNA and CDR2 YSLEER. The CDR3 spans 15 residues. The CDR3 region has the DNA TGCGCCAGCAGCCAATCGGGACAAAGCTCCTACGAGCAGTACTTC. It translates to CASSQSGQSSYEQYF.